Listed below are T cell receptor beta chains from one sample, sequenced in a study of T cells in Graves' hyperthyroidism and ophthalmopathy. TCRdb processed the multiplex PCR reads anew with MiXCR; each CDR3 protein has one entry. Of around 520,000 distinct CDR3 sequences listed, around 15% were seen once; the top ten hold about 15%. The sample comprised blood. The receptors were gathered from a woman aged 40 to 50 with Graves' hyperthyroidism. CDR3s include the opening cysteine and the closing phenylalanine or tryptophan. A D gene is named only where the DNA matches it firmly. The listing skips clone size in some rows; elsewhere it reads once, few, many or a size class.

TRBV29-1,.,TRBJ1-1,many,CSVGTGRAEAFF
TRBV20-1,TRBD2,TRBJ2-3,.,CSARTSGVASSADTQYF
TRBV20-1,.,TRBJ2-5,.,CSALQGGGETQYF
TRBV20-1,TRBD2,TRBJ2-3,.,CSATLAGVGTDTQYF
TRBV5-5,.,TRBJ1-1,.,CTSSLAWGPEAFF
TRBV12-3/TRBV12-4,TRBD1,TRBJ1-2,.,CASSTGTGGAYGYTF
TRBV2,.,TRBJ2-3,many,CASSPDRLFTDTQYF
TRBV6-1,TRBD1,TRBJ2-3,.,CASSEGTGGGTQYF
TRBV12-3/TRBV12-4,TRBD2,TRBJ2-2,many,CASRLAGGMGELFF
TRBV5-6,TRBD1,TRBJ2-5,.,CASSRNPTGGETQYF
TRBV11-3,TRBD2,TRBJ2-4,few,CASSLGTSGALAKNIQYF
TRBV6-1,.,TRBJ1-6,many,CASSDNGGGLSPLHF
TRBV9,.,TRBJ1-2,many,CASSVVEAGREGYTF
TRBV7-2,.,TRBJ1-6,few,CASSLGQWGVNSPLHF
TRBV3-1,.,TRBJ2-7,many,CASSQDSGLFGGPYEQYF
TRBV28,.,TRBJ2-2,.,CASSSDTSPNTGGLFF
TRBV27,TRBD2,TRBJ2-3,few,CASTLRVWGPGGDKFDTQYF
TRBV6-1,TRBD2,TRBJ2-3,.,CASRVTSGSTDTQYF